The 12 T cell receptor beta chains presented below share a single source sample, sequenced in a study of blood T cell repertoires in COVID-19. Some clones are missing from TCRdb's copy, which holds only in-frame ones; the method was immunoSEQ multiplex PCR. This table holds about 25,000 clones, 80% to 85% found once. Sequencing was done on a sample of peripheral blood. These receptors originate from a woman of 80 years or more with acute or convalescent COVID-19.

The chain combines TRBV30 with TRBJ1-4; no clear D gene. The germline V gene has CDR1 GTSNPN and CDR2 SVGIG (reference sequence). CDR3 length equals 15 residues. The V gene lost 2 bases and the J gene lost 5 bases, with 15 bases spanning the gap. CDR3 protein: CAWSSPGGLNEKLFF. In nucleotides, the CDR3 is TGTGCCTGGAGTTCGCCGGGTGGACTGAATGAAAAACTGTTTTTT.

CDR3 in DNA: TGTGCCACCACCAGCGGGAGTGACAATGAGCAGTTCTTC. Residues: CATTSGSDNEQFF. The gene calls are TRBV24-1 and TRBJ2-1, with 8 bases that match TRBD2. The CDR3 extends over 13 amino acids. J was trimmed by 5 bases and V by 8 bases; bases with no gene match: 4. Germline V gene data show CDR1 as KGHDR and CDR2 as SFDVKD.

The V and J genes are TRBV4-1 and TRBJ2-5, with 7 bases identical to TRBD2. In germline, CDR1 is MGHRA, CDR2 YSYEKL. The CDR3 runs 16 residues. Trimming cost V 4 bases and J 1 base; bases outside gene matches: 9. CDR3 loop: CASSLREGAGQETQYF. The CDR3 bases are TGCGCCAGCAGCCTCAGGGAGGGAGCAGGCCAAGAGACCCAGTACTTC.

The V and J genes are TRBV9 and TRBJ2-3; 7 positions match TRBD1. The junction had 4 bases not matched to a gene; V was cut back by 4 bases and J by 2 bases. The CDR3 extends over 14 amino acids. Germline assignment: CDR1 SGDLS and CDR2 YYNGEE. The CDR3 coding sequence is TGTGCCAGCAGCACAGGGGCGAACACAGATACGCAGTATTTT. It translates to CASSTGANTDTQYF. Full variable domain (rest looked up from reference TRBV9 and TRBJ2-3): DSGVTQTPKHLITATGQRVTLRCSPRSGDLSVYWYQQSLDQGLQFLIQYYNGEERAKGNILERFSAQQFPDLHSELNLSSLELGDSALYFCASSTGANTDTQYFGPGTRLTVL.

This clone was recorded only once. The J gene is TRBJ1-4, the V gene TRBV4-2, with TRBD1 matching over 9 bases. Trimming cost V 0 bases and J 5 bases; bases outside gene matches: 4. The CDR3 length is 16 residues. Germline lookup yields CDR1 LGHNA and CDR2 YNFKEQ. CDR3 residues: CASSQELGQGNEKLFF. The CDR3 DNA reads TGTGCCAGCAGCCAAGAACTGGGACAGGGAAATGAAAAACTGTTTTTT.

The V and J genes are TRBV6-5 and TRBJ1-1, with D possibly being TRBD1 (5 bases). The CDR3 has 13 amino acids. Looked up from germline, CDR1 is MNHEY and CDR2 is SVGAGI. The V end lost 4 bases, the J end lost 3 bases, and 9 bases lay between the germline ends. The CDR3 DNA is TGTGCCAGCAGTTGGCGCAGGGACACTGAAGCTTTCTTT. Translating it yields CASSWRRDTEAFF.

This clone was found once. The gene calls are TRBV19 and TRBJ2-6; a possible D gene is TRBD1 (5 bases). V was trimmed by 4 bases and J by 3 bases, leaving 19 bases between them. CDR3 size: 18 residues. CDR1 and CDR2 (germline): LNHDA, SQIVND (reference sequence). The CDR3: CASSTDLNQGYGANVLTF. The CDR3 DNA sequence: TGTGCCAGTAGTACCGACTTAAACCAGGGATATGGGGCCAACGTCCTGACTTTC.

This clone was observed once. This chain connects TRBV7-3 to TRBJ1-2; 7 bases match TRBD1. The CDR3 extends over 12 amino acids. Per the germline V gene, CDR1 is SGHTA and CDR2 is FQGTGA. After removal of 5 bases from V and 6 bases from J, the junction contained 3 bases not matched to a gene. CDR3 bases: TGTGCCAGCAGCGAAACAGGGGATGGCTACACCTTC. The encoded protein is CASSETGDGYTF.

This clone has a single count. The chain couples TRBV14 to TRBJ2-7; a weak D match, TRBD2 (5 bases). In germline, CDR1 is SGHDN, CDR2 FVKESK. V was shortened by 3 bases and J by 3 bases, with 9 bases between the two germline ends. This CDR3 region has 13 residues. The CDR3 nucleotides are TGTGCCAGCAGCCAGTACCGGGACTACGAGCAGTACTTC. Protein: CASSQYRDYEQYF.

The gene calls are TRBV5-4 and TRBJ2-2; 8 nucleotides match TRBD1. This CDR3 has 15 amino acids. Germline trimming cut 5 bases from V and 1 base from J; bases unmatched to any gene: 4. In germline, CDR1 is SGHNT, CDR2 YYREEE (reference sequence). CDR3 coding DNA: TGTGCCAGCAGGGTAGGACAGGGGAACACCGGGGAGCTGTTTTTT. It specifies CASRVGQGNTGELFF. Drawing the rest from reference TRBV5-4 and TRBJ2-2, the complete variable domain is ETGVTQSPTHLIKTRGQQVTLRCSSQSGHNTVSWYQQALGQGPQFIFQYYREEENGRGNFPPRFSGLQFPNYSSELNVNALELDDSALYLCASRVGQGNTGELFFGEGSRLTVL.

This clone was observed a handful of times. The chain links TRBV10-1 to TRBJ2-2; a weak D match, TRBD2 (5 bases). The CDR3 contains 12 residues. The ends were cut back, 8 bases at V and 5 bases at J, with 9 bases in the middle. Germline CDR1 is WNHNN and CDR2 is SYGVQD (reference sequence). CDR3 in DNA: TGCGCCAGCTCGGACTTGACCGGGGAGCTGTTTTTT. Amino acid sequence: CASSDLTGELFF.

The chain combines TRBV19 with TRBJ1-2; D is unresolved. V was shortened by 6 bases and J by 8 bases, with 16 bases between the two germline ends. CDR3 length equals 13 residues. Germline CDR1 reads LNHDA; CDR2 reads SQIVND (reference sequence). The CDR3 loop reads CASRPREGWGYTF. CDR3 in DNA: TGTGCCAGTAGACCGAGGGAAGGATGGGGCTACACCTTC.